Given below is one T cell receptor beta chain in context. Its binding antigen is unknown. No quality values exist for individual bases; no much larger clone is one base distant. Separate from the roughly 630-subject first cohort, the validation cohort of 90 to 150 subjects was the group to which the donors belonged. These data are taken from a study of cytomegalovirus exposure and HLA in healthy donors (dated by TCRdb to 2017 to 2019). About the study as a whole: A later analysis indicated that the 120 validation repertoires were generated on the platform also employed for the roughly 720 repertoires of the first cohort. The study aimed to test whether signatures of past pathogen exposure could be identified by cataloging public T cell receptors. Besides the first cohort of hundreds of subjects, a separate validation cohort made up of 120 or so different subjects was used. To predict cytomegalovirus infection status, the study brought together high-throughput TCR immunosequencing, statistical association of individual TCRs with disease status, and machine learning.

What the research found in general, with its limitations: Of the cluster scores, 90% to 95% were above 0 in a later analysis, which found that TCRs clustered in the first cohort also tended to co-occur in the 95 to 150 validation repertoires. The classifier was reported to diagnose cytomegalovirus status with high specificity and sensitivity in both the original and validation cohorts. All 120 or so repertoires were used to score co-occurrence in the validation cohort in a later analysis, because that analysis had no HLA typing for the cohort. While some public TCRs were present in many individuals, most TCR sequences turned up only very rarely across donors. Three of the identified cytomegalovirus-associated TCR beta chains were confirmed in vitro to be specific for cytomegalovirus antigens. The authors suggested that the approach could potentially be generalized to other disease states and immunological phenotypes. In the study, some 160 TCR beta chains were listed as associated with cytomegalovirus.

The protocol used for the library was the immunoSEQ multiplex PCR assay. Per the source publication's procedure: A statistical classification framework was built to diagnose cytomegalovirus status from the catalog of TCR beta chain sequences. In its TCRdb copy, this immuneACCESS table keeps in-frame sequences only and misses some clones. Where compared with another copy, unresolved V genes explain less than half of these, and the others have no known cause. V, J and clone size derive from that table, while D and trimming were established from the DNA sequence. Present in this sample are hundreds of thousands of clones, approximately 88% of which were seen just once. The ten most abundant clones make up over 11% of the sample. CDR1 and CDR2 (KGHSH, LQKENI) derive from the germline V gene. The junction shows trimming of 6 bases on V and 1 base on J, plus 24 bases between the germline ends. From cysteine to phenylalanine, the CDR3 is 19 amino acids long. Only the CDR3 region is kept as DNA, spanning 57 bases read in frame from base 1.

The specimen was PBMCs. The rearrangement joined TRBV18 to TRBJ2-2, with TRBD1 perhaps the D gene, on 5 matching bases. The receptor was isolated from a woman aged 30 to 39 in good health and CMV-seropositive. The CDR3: CASSLGLIRSQGNTGELFF. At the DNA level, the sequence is TGTGCCAGCTCGTTGGGTCTGATACGGTCCCAGGGGAACACCGGGGAGCTGTTTTTT.